One and the same sample provided the 5 T cell receptor beta chains below, sequenced in a study of cytomegalovirus exposure and HLA in healthy donors. This PCR relied on a set of 60 Vbeta primers and 13 Jbeta primers. Libraries were prepared by immunoSEQ multiplex PCR; TCRdb keeps only in-frame clonotypes and omits some of them. Its table lists about 130,000 clones. The specimen sequenced was PBMCs. The source is a woman aged 55-75 years in good health and CMV-seronegative.

J is TRBJ2-3 and V is TRBV27; D might be TRBD1 (6 bases). The CDR3 loop spans 17 amino acids. The V gene's germline CDR1 is MNHEY and CDR2 SMNVEV (reference sequence). The V end was cut by 3 bases, the J end by 0 bases, with 16 bases between. For the CDR3, the DNA is TGTGCCAGCAGTTTGAGGCCAGGGGCTTCTAGCACAGATACGCAGTATTTT. Its protein product is CASSLRPGASSTDTQYF.

This chain joins TRBV30 and TRBJ2-3; 7 nucleotides match TRBD1. The trim removed 2 bases at V and 2 bases at J, leaving 7 bases unmatched. This CDR3 region has 15 residues. Germline V gene data show CDR1 as GTSNPN and CDR2 as SVGIG (reference sequence). The CDR3 bases are TGTGCCTGGAGTAGACAGGGTAGTGTCACAGATACGCAGTATTTT. It is translated as CAWSRQGSVTDTQYF.

The rearrangement uses TRBV28 and TRBJ1-1, with 11 positions matching TRBD1. The trim removed 5 bases at V and 6 bases at J, leaving 5 bases unmatched. Germline loops: CDR1 MDHEN, CDR2 SYDVKM. The CDR3 sequence is 14 residues long. In nucleotides, the CDR3 is TGTGCCAGCAGTGAACCGGGACAGGGGGCTGAAGCTTTCTTT. Translating gives CASSEPGQGAEAFF.

The V call is TRBV7-2, the J call TRBJ1-2, with 9 bases aligning to TRBD1. J gave up 8 bases and V 6 bases, and 7 bases lay outside the gene matches. The CDR3 covers 13 residues. Germline values: CDR1 SGHTA, CDR2 FQGNSA. The CDR3 here is CASRQTGGAGYTF. The CDR3 DNA sequence: TGTGCCAGCAGGCAAACAGGGGGCGCAGGCTACACCTTC.

The chain uses TRBV11-2 and TRBJ1-2; 8 bases are shared with TRBD1. CDR3 length: 16 amino acids. V was clipped by 6 bases and J by 7 bases; unmatched bases: 16. Germline V gives CDR1 SGHAT, CDR2 FQNNGV. CDR3 sequence (DNA): TGTGCCAGCAGATCTCTTCCGGGACAGGAATCTTTTGGCTACACCTTC. Its protein product is CASRSLPGQESFGYTF.